These 10 T cell receptor beta chains came from one sample sequenced in a study of Ad26.COV2.S vaccination and SARS-CoV-2 variants. The method was immunoSEQ multiplex PCR; TCRdb's version includes in-frame clones alone and lacks a portion of them. The sample comprises 350,000 to 500,000 clones, 85% to 90% of which are singletons, and less than 4% rests with the top ten. Noted treatment: 19 received Ad26.COV2.S at low or high dose, single or two shots; 5 received placebo; per-sample allocation not given. Repertoires come from day 63 after the first vaccine or placebo injection. Source: peripheral blood, taken in a trial of Ad26.COV2.S vaccine versus placebo. These receptors were taken from a person between 18 and 60 years old who received the Ad26.COV2.S COVID-19 vaccine or a placebo.

The chain is built from TRBV19 and TRBJ1-2, with 7 bases fitting TRBD1. The CDR3 covers 15 residues. Germline loops: CDR1 LNHDA, CDR2 SQIVND (reference sequence). With V trimmed by 0 bases and J by 9 bases, 10 bases remained unmatched. The CDR3 sequence: CASSIDLWGQPSYTF. CDR3 sequence (DNA): TGTGCCAGTAGTATAGATCTATGGGGACAGCCAAGCTACACCTTC.

This clone was seen only once. V usage is TRBV9 and J usage is TRBJ2-2; D may be TRBD2 (6 bases). The germline V and J ends were trimmed by 2 bases and 5 bases, with 19 bases remaining between them. The CDR3 length is 17 residues. Germline CDR1 and CDR2: SGDLS and YYNGEE. CDR3 nucleotides: TGTGCCAGCAGCGTGTTAGCAGCGGGTTTTAGTACCGGGGAGCTGTTTTTT. This codes for CASSVLAAGFSTGELFF.

CDR3 in amino acids: CASSMGLAGSPQYF. The DNA for the CDR3 is TGTGCCAGTAGTATGGGACTAGCGGGGTCCCCCCAGTACTTC. V is TRBV19 and J is TRBJ2-5; 13 nucleotides agree with TRBD2. CDR3 size: 14 residues. Germline V gene lookup returns CDR1 LNHDA and CDR2 SQIVND (reference sequence). V was clipped by 3 bases and J by 9 bases; unmatched bases: 4. Looking up the rest from reference TRBV19 and TRBJ2-5 gives the full variable domain: DGGITQSPKYLFRKEGQNVTLSCEQNLNHDAMYWYRQDPGQGLRLIYYSQIVNDFQKGDIAEGYSVSREKKESFPLTVTSAQKNPTAFYLCASSMGLAGSPQYFGPGTRLLVL.

This clone was seen a few times. The chain has TRBV11-2 and TRBJ2-2; 11 positions agree with TRBD2. The CDR3 has 18 amino acids. The germline CDR1 and CDR2 sequences are SGHAT and FQNNGV. V lost 1 base and J lost 0; bases outside the gene matches: 4. CDR3 nucleotide sequence: TGTGCCAGCAGCTTAGGTGCTAGCGGGGGGACGAACACCGGGGAGCTGTTTTTT. It is translated as CASSLGASGGTNTGELFF.

This chain uses TRBV5-4 with TRBJ2-5, with D possibly being TRBD2 (5 bases). CDR3 length: 13 amino acids. Germline CDR1 is SGHNT and CDR2 is YYREEE (reference sequence). V lost 2 bases to trimming and J lost 5 bases, with 10 bases between them. CDR3 loop: CASSFGVRETQYF. DNA for the CDR3: TGTGCCAGCAGCTTCGGGGTAAGGGAGACCCAGTACTTC.

This clone was found a few times. The genes are TRBV29-1 and TRBJ1-2, with 8 bases matching TRBD1. With V trimmed by 6 bases and J by 8 bases, 11 bases remained unmatched. Germline V lookup: CDR1 SQVTM, CDR2 ANQGSEA. The CDR3 length is 13 residues. The CDR3 sequence is CSVVRTGSGGYTF. The CDR3 DNA sequence: TGCAGCGTCGTGCGGACAGGGTCCGGGGGCTACACCTTC.

The chain couples TRBV14 to TRBJ1-3; possible D gene TRBD1, 5 bases. Trimming left V 4 bases short and J 3 bases short, with 13 bases between. CDR3 length equals 15 residues. Germline V gives CDR1 SGHDN, CDR2 FVKESK. CDR3: CASSPSWGFGNTIYF. The CDR3, as DNA: TGTGCCAGCAGCCCCTCTTGGGGCTTTGGAAACACCATATATTTT.

This chain connects TRBV7-8 to TRBJ2-7, with 10 bases that match TRBD1. Germline assignment: CDR1 SGHVS and CDR2 FQNEAQ. There are 14 residues in the CDR3. The V and J ends lost 5 bases and 5 bases, in that order; junction bases with no gene match: 6. CDR3 in amino acids: CASSTDRGLDEQYF. As DNA, the CDR3 is TGTGCCAGCAGCACAGACAGGGGGCTGGACGAGCAGTACTTC. Supplemented by reference TRBV7-8 and TRBJ2-7, the full variable domain reads GAGVSQSPRYKVAKRGQDVALRCDPISGHVSLFWYQQALGQGPEFLTYFQNEAQLDKSGLPSDRFFAERPEGSVSTLKIQRTQQEDSAVYLCASSTDRGLDEQYFGPGTRLTVT.

This clone was seen a handful of times. CDR3 protein: CASSSGPTTGPGNTIYF. The CDR3 DNA reads as TGTGCCAGCAGCTCCGGACCCACGACTGGTCCTGGAAACACCATATATTTT. The chain recombines TRBV7-9 with TRBJ1-3; no clear D. Trimming left V 4 bases short and J 2 bases short, with 18 bases between. The CDR3 is 17 amino acids. Per germline, CDR1 SEHNR and CDR2 FQNEAQ (reference sequence). Based on the CDR3 plus reference TRBV7-9 and TRBJ1-3, the full variable domain is DTGVSQNPRHKITKRGQNVTFRCDPISEHNRLYWYRQTLGQGPEFLTYFQNEAQLEKSRLLSDRFSAERPKGSFSTLEIQRTEQGDSAMYLCASSSGPTTGPGNTIYFGEGSWLTVV.

CDR3 coding DNA: TGTGCCAGCAGCTTAGCGCACAGGGTGATGGAGGATGGCTACACCTTC. Translating gives CASSLAHRVMEDGYTF. V is TRBV7-9 and J is TRBJ1-2, with a weak D call TRBD1 (6 bases). V was pared by 0 bases and J by 6 bases, with 17 bases between. The CDR3 consists of 16 residues. Germline loops: CDR1 SEHNR, CDR2 FQNEAQ (reference sequence). Based on the CDR3 plus reference TRBV7-9 and TRBJ1-2, the full variable domain is DTGVSQNPRHKITKRGQNVTFRCDPISEHNRLYWYRQTLGQGPEFLTYFQNEAQLEKSRLLSDRFSAERPKGSFSTLEIQRTEQGDSAMYLCASSLAHRVMEDGYTFGSGTRLTVV.